The clone carrying this T cell receptor beta chain appeared many times. What it binds is unknown. At the DNA level, this CDR3 is encoded by other sequences in the same sample as well. This specimen comes from a study of shared clonotypes between healthy human individuals. As handled by the study authors: ImmunoSEQ yielded junction-only sequences lacking quality scores, so filtering differed. Sequencing was performed with immunoSEQ multiplex PCR; in TCRdb, only in-frame clones are kept and a portion is missing. That table is the source of V, J and clone size, and D and trimming were worked out from the DNA. The repertoire holds more than 900,000 clones, with around 78% as singletons. Trimming took 4 bases from V and 2 from J, leaving 6 bases between them. The CDR3 runs to 13 residues. CDR1 is MDHEN, CDR2 SYDVKM, per germline. Study results and limitations: Compared with clonotypes that all four donors shared, non-shared clonotypes had lower generation probabilities. Naive subsets tended to show greater estimated richness than memory subsets.

The chain recombines TRBV28 with TRBJ2-1; no clear D. Specimen: memory CD4+ T cells from PBMCs. The subset is: CD45RA-negative fraction. The receptor's source is a man aged 18 to 30 in good health. Some clones in this sample may be carry-over from other donors' samples. The chain's CDR3 is CASSSGAYNEQFF. Here the CDR3 DNA reads TGTGCCAGCAGTTCAGGAGCCTACAATGAGCAGTTCTTC.